This T cell receptor beta chain originates from a study of cytomegalovirus exposure and HLA in healthy donors. Study-wide points: In a later analysis, at a false discovery rate of 0.05, 15,000 to 20,000 TCR beta sequences were associated with HLA alleles. Most of the TCR beta V segments (in an earlier analysis) were productive either about 90% or about 30% of the time. Among the sequence variants, a highly shared cluster was likely an artifact of sequencing.

Primers included in the PCR were 60 Vbeta and 13 Jbeta primers. TCRdb keeps only in-frame clones here, not all; method: immunoSEQ multiplex PCR. The table shows around 200,000 clones, with approximately 81% occurring only once. About this clone: Its antigen is currently unknown.

V lost 5 bases and J 0 bases, leaving 16 bases between the germline ends. Germline-derived CDR1 and CDR2 are SGHVS and FQNEAQ. This CDR3 spans 17 amino acids. This clonotype originated in a woman aged 50 to 65 in good health and CMV-seronegative. The sample consisted of PBMCs. The chain uses TRBV7-8 and TRBJ2-2, with D possibly being TRBD2 (5 bases). The CDR3 coding sequence is TGTGCCAGCAGCGTTCCTAACTGGCGGGCGAACACCGGGGAGCTGTTTTTT. Amino acid sequence: CASSVPNWRANTGELFF. Full variable domain (remainder filled in from reference TRBV7-8 and TRBJ2-2): GAGVSQSPRYKVAKRGQDVALRCDPISGHVSLFWYQQALGQGPEFLTYFQNEAQLDKSGLPSDRFFAERPEGSVSTLKIQRTQQEDSAVYLCASSVPNWRANTGELFFGEGSRLTVL.